Each of the 20 T cell receptor beta chains below was sequenced from the same sample in a study of OX40 agonist ivuxolimab in advanced cancers. This table comes from immunoSEQ multiplex PCR, and its TCRdb copy is limited to in-frame clones, with some not included. The sample consists of 70,000 to 95,000 clones, 90% to 95% of them appearing once. The sequences come from CD4+ or CD8+ T cells sorted from blood, collected in a trial of the OX40 agonist ivuxolimab. These receptors were obtained from an adult with an advanced solid tumor such as melanoma, head and neck, liver or kidney cancer.

The chain couples TRBV5-1 to TRBJ1-1; maybe TRBD1 (5 bases). The CDR3 consists of 12 residues. With 0 bases removed from V and 10 bases from J, the gap between germline ends came to 10 bases. Germline assignment: CDR1 SGHRS and CDR2 YFSETQ. The CDR3: CASSLAGTGAFF. CDR3 sequence (DNA): TGCGCCAGCAGCTTGGCTGGGACGGGAGCTTTCTTT.

The chain employs TRBV7-2 and TRBJ2-7, with D unclear. Germline V CDR1 and CDR2: SGHTA, FQGNSA. V dropped 3 bases and J dropped 4 bases, with 10 bases sitting between them. This CDR3 comprises 13 residues. The CDR3 here is CASSFGLRYEQYF. The CDR3 DNA follows: TGTGCCAGCAGCTTCGGGCTGAGGTACGAGCAGTACTTC.

The chain uses TRBV6-5 and TRBJ1-5, with D hard to call. Trimming removed 8 bases at V and 11 bases at J, with 16 bases between. Per the germline V gene, CDR1 is MNHEY and CDR2 is SVGAGI. This CDR3 region has 12 residues. CDR3 residues: CASGRLGMAQHF. The CDR3 DNA follows: TGTGCCAGCGGGCGTTTGGGGATGGCCCAGCATTTT.

The V call is TRBV9, the J call TRBJ2-1; D could derive from TRBD1 or TRBD2 (7 bases each). V lost 0 bases, J lost 3 bases, and 16 bases lay in between. This CDR3 contains 17 residues. Germline V CDR1 and CDR2: SGDLS, YYNGEE. The CDR3: CASSVAGGRDSYNEQFF. For the CDR3, the DNA is TGTGCCAGCAGCGTAGCCGGGGGGAGGGACAGCTACAATGAGCAGTTCTTC.

The rearrangement uses TRBV27 and TRBJ1-1, with D perhaps matching TRBD1 (5 bases). This CDR3 contains 13 residues. CDR1 and CDR2 (germline): MNHEY, SMNVEV (reference sequence). Between the trimmed V and J ends, which lost 3 bases and 3 bases, there was a span of 8 bases. The DNA for the CDR3 is TGTGCCAGCAGTTTGGGACGGTACACTGAAGCTTTCTTT. Amino acids: CASSLGRYTEAFF.

The rearrangement uses TRBV9 and TRBJ1-1, with D tentatively TRBD1 (6 bases). The CDR3 has 14 amino acids. The V gene lost 3 bases and the J gene lost 0 bases, with 9 bases spanning the gap. Germline loops: CDR1 SGDLS, CDR2 YYNGEE. The CDR3 DNA is TGTGCCAGCAGCGAGGGGGACATGAACACTGAAGCTTTCTTT. This sequence encodes CASSEGDMNTEAFF. Full variable domain (outside the CDR3, taken from reference TRBV9 and TRBJ1-1): DSGVTQTPKHLITATGQRVTLRCSPRSGDLSVYWYQQSLDQGLQFLIQYYNGEERAKGNILERFSAQQFPDLHSELNLSSLELGDSALYFCASSEGDMNTEAFFGQGTRLTVV.

The rearrangement links TRBV27 to TRBJ2-3, with 8 bases aligning to TRBD1. The V and J ends lost 5 bases and 9 bases, in that order; junction bases with no gene match: 10. This CDR3 has 14 residues. Germline V gene lookup returns CDR1 MNHEY and CDR2 SMNVEV (reference sequence). This chain's CDR3 is CASSIQGVGDTQYF. CDR3 DNA: TGTGCCAGCAGTATACAGGGGGTGGGGGACACGCAGTATTTT.

This chain joins TRBV23-1 and TRBJ1-3; 7 bases line up with TRBD1. TRBV23-1 is known as an ORF, though its function is uncertain. Losses at the gene ends were 1 base for V and 7 bases for J; bases not matched to a gene: 7. The CDR3 covers 15 residues. CDR3 DNA sequence: TGCGCCAGCAGTCAATGGGACAGCTGGGGGAACACCATATATTTT. Encoded protein: CASSQWDSWGNTIYF.

V usage is TRBV19 and J usage is TRBJ2-1; D is perhaps TRBD2 (6 bases). The germline CDR1 and CDR2 sequences are LNHDA and SQIVND (reference sequence). The V end lost 5 bases, the J end lost 5 bases, and 19 bases lay between the germline ends. The CDR3 is made up of 16 amino acids. In nucleotides, the CDR3 is TGTGCCAGTAGTCCGACTATAGCGGCGTATAACAATGAGCAGTTCTTC. Its translation: CASSPTIAAYNNEQFF.

The chain links TRBV2 to TRBJ2-2, with TRBD2 matching 13 bases. The CDR3 runs 14 residues. The junction had 3 bases not matched to a gene; V was cut back by 10 bases and J by 4 bases. Germline CDR1 reads SNHLY; CDR2 reads FYNNEI. CDR3 nucleotide sequence: TGTGCCAAAACTAGCGGGAGGGCCACCGGGGAGCTGTTTTTT. Translated: CAKTSGRATGELFF.

The chain recombines TRBV5-1 with TRBJ2-3, with 8 positions matching TRBD2. V lost 4 bases, J lost 1 base, and 5 bases stayed unmatched. CDR1 and CDR2 from the germline V gene are SGHRS and YFSETQ. The CDR3 has 15 amino acids. In DNA form, the CDR3 reads TGCGCCAGCAGCCCAGGAGCGGGGGGCACAGATACGCAGTATTTT. This codes for CASSPGAGGTDTQYF. Together with reference TRBV5-1 and TRBJ2-3, the CDR3 gives the full variable domain: KAGVTQTPRYLIKTRGQQVTLSCSPISGHRSVSWYQQTPGQGLQFLFEYFSETQRNKGNFPGRFSGRQFSNSRSEMNVSTLELGDSALYLCASSPGAGGTDTQYFGPGTRLTVL.

This chain uses TRBV10-1 with TRBJ1-1; D ambiguous. V lost 2 bases and J lost 0, with 4 bases in between. Germline V gene sequence: CDR1 WNHNN, CDR2 SYGVQD (reference sequence). This CDR3 is 13 amino acids long. CDR3 sequence reads: CASSEGLNTEAFF. The CDR3 nucleotides are TGCGCCAGCAGTGAGGGATTGAACACTGAAGCTTTCTTT.

The genes are TRBV30 and TRBJ2-1; D might be TRBD1 (5 bases). The CDR3 runs to 14 residues. Germline-derived CDR1 and CDR2 are GTSNPN and SVGIG (reference sequence). V was cut by 7 bases and J by 6 bases, with 19 bases left in between. The CDR3 region has the DNA TGTGCCTCCCTGGGCCCCAGGGTCTCCAATGAGCAGTTCTTC. Protein: CASLGPRVSNEQFF.

The rearrangement uses TRBV5-1 and TRBJ2-5, with D unclear. The better agreement between TRBJ2-7 and the DNA end casts doubt on the J call. Germline V gene sequence: CDR1 SGHRS, CDR2 YFSETQ. CDR3 size: 11 residues. The CDR3 sequence: CASSFSYEQYF. CDR3 bases: TGCGCCAGCAGCTTCTCCTACGAGCAGTACTTC.

A remark on this clone: An end of the junction differs from the germline gene, which may be a read error. The V call is TRBV4-2, the J call TRBJ2-7; D ambiguous. Germline V gene sequence: CDR1 LGHNA, CDR2 YNFKEQ. This CDR3 spans 14 amino acids. CDR3 sequence reads: CASNQDGSTYEQYF. The CDR3 coding sequence is TGTGCCAGCAACCAAGATGGAAGTACCTACGAGCAGTACTTC.

This clone was seen a single time. V usage is TRBV12-5 and J usage is TRBJ1-4; D is undetermined. The CDR3 is made up of 13 amino acids. The V gene's germline CDR1 is LGHNT and CDR2 FRNRAP. The ends were cut back, 1 base at V and 6 bases at J, with 6 bases in the middle. In DNA form, the CDR3 reads TGTGCTAGTGGTTTGGAGGCAGATGAAAAACTGTTTTTT. It is translated as CASGLEADEKLFF.

The V and J genes are TRBV9 and TRBJ2-3; D might be TRBD1 (6 bases). V was pared by 3 bases and J by 4 bases, with 12 bases between. Germline V gene lookup returns CDR1 SGDLS and CDR2 YYNGEE. The CDR3 consists of 14 residues. CDR3 amino acids: CASSESGGADTQYF. The CDR3 bases are TGTGCCAGCAGCGAGAGTGGGGGCGCAGATACGCAGTATTTT.

The genes are TRBV29-1 and TRBJ2-1; D is undetermined. The CDR3 has 11 residues. The germline CDR1 and CDR2 sequences are SQVTM and ANQGSEA. V dropped 7 bases and J dropped 2 bases, with 6 bases sitting between them. CDR3 DNA: TGCAGCGGAGTAACCTACAATGAGCAGTTCTTC. Protein sequence: CSGVTYNEQFF.

CDR3 region: CASSPRGQGAYQPQHF. In DNA form, the CDR3 reads TGTGCCAGCAGCCCTAGGGGGCAGGGGGCCTATCAGCCCCAGCATTTT. The V call is TRBV7-2, the J call TRBJ1-5, with 8 bases matching TRBD1. V was pared by 5 bases and J by 5 bases, with 11 bases of the junction left unmatched. CDR1 and CDR2 from the germline V gene are SGHTA and FQGNSA. This CDR3 spans 16 amino acids.

This clone was counted only a few times. The rearrangement links TRBV4-1 to TRBJ1-2, with a tentative D call TRBD1 (5 bases). V was shortened by 4 bases and J by 6 bases, with 15 bases between the two germline ends. The germline V gene has CDR1 MGHRA and CDR2 YSYEKL. The CDR3 consists of 14 residues. In nucleotides, the CDR3 is TGCGCCAGCAGCCCCTCTGGGGACGTGAATGGCTACACCTTC. Translation gives CASSPSGDVNGYTF.